Each of the 16 T cell receptor beta chains below was sequenced from the same sample in a study of CD4 T cells in relation to SARS-CoV-2 and coronaviruses. Before the COVID-19 pandemic, during about 2010-2018, CD4+ T cells were taken from unexposed donors. Isolation of CD4+ T cells took place after nine to ten days in culture. Their recognized antigens are unknown. Repertoires were generated with immunoSEQ multiplex PCR, while TCRdb's copy carries only in-frame clones and drops some. Among 25,000 to 30,000 clones listed, about 70% were seen once. Sequencing input: CD4+ T cells from PBMCs, cultured in vitro. These receptors were obtained from a human donor in good health.

The V gene is TRBV4-1, the J gene TRBJ2-4; 7 bases line up with TRBD2. CDR3 length: 18 amino acids. The junction had 9 bases not matched to a gene; V was cut back by 1 base and J by 0 bases. CDR1 and CDR2 from the germline V gene are MGHRA and YSYEKL. In DNA, the CDR3 is TGCGCCAGCAGCCAAGGGTATCTGGCGGGAGCAGCCAAAAACATTCAGTACTTC. It yields the protein CASSQGYLAGAAKNIQYF.

This clone was seen only a few times. The CDR3 spells CASSQGLGSTEAFF. The DNA of the CDR3 is TGTGCCAGCAGCCAAGGATTGGGGAGTACTGAAGCTTTCTTT. This rearrangement joins TRBV3-1 (or the pseudogene TRBV3-2) to TRBJ1-1; no firm D call. The CDR3 contains 14 residues. Germline CDR1 is LGHDT and CDR2 is YNNKEL (reference sequence). Deletions cut 1 base from V and 5 bases from J, with 11 bases between.

The CDR3 spells CASSFQGGGYGYTF. The CDR3 nucleotides are TGTGCCAGCAGCTTTCAAGGGGGCGGTTATGGCTACACCTTC. The genes are TRBV7-9 and TRBJ1-2; the match to TRBD1 covers 7 bases. J gave up 5 bases and V 3 bases, and 6 bases lay outside the gene matches. This CDR3 is built from 14 residues. Germline V gene sequence: CDR1 SEHNR, CDR2 FQNEAQ (reference sequence).

In this sample, this clone turned up a few times. This rearrangement joins TRBV3-1 (or the pseudogene TRBV3-2) to TRBJ1-1; no firm D call. CDR1 is LGHDT and CDR2 is YNNKEL in the germline V gene (reference sequence). Trimming took off 1 base at V and 0 bases at J, with 9 bases between the two ends. This CDR3 spans 15 amino acids. In DNA form, the CDR3 reads TGTGCCAGCAGCCAAGCTGAGGTGATGAACACTGAAGCTTTCTTT. Encoded protein: CASSQAEVMNTEAFF.

This chain connects TRBV6-4 to TRBJ2-1; D call uncertain. Germline loops: CDR1 MRHNA, CDR2 SNTAGT. The CDR3 covers 15 residues. Trimming left V 7 bases short and J 0 bases short, with 13 bases between. The CDR3 DNA is TGTGCCAGCAAACCGAACCCCAACTCCTACAATGAGCAGTTCTTC. The encoded protein is CASKPNPNSYNEQFF.

V is TRBV18 and J is TRBJ1-1; no clear D gene. V dropped 4 bases and J dropped 8 bases, with 17 bases sitting between them. The CDR3 is 14 residues long. Germline CDR1 reads KGHSH; CDR2 reads LQKENI. CDR3 DNA sequence: TGTGCCAGCTCACTTTTAGGCTCTCCCACGGAAGCTTTCTTT. It yields the protein CASSLLGSPTEAFF.

Concerning this clone: Because the CDR3's place on the DNA is in doubt, the DNA is left out and the CDR3 is given as listed by TCRdb. V gene TRBV30 combines with J gene TRBJ1-4. The germline V gene has CDR1 GTSNPN and CDR2 SVGIG (reference sequence). The CDR3 numbers 11 amino acids, ends counted. The CDR3: CAWGSGTLTFF.

This chain links TRBV3-1 (or the pseudogene TRBV3-2) with TRBJ1-1, with D hard to call. Germline CDR1 reads LGHDT; CDR2 reads YNNKEL (reference sequence). V was clipped by 1 base and J by 10 bases, with 13 bases between them. The CDR3 runs to 13 residues. The CDR3 loop is CASSQGKGHGAFF. CDR3 in DNA: TGTGCCAGCAGCCAAGGAAAAGGGCATGGAGCTTTCTTT.

DNA for the CDR3: TGCGCCAGCAGCCAAGGACAGGGAATTCGGGGCCTCTACGAGCAGTACTTC. This gives the protein CASSQGQGIRGLYEQYF. The rearrangement uses TRBV4-1 and TRBJ2-7; 7 bases are shared with TRBD1. V shed 1 base, J shed 3 bases, and the junction held 12 bases outside the gene matches. There are 17 residues in the CDR3. Germline assignment: CDR1 MGHRA and CDR2 YSYEKL.

J is TRBJ2-5 and V is TRBV4-3, with D possibly matching TRBD2 (6 bases). The CDR3 sequence is 15 residues long. The germline V gene encodes CDR1 LGHNA and CDR2 YSLEER. Trimming cost V 1 base and J 4 bases, with 13 bases left between them. CDR3 sequence: CASSQVAGRGETQYF. In DNA form, the CDR3 reads TGCGCCAGCAGCCAAGTTGCCGGGCGGGGAGAGACCCAGTACTTC.

This clone came up a few times. The chain links TRBV6-5 to TRBJ2-7; 8 nucleotides match TRBD1. Unmatched junction bases numbered 6, after V lost 6 bases and J lost 5 bases. Germline V gene data show CDR1 as MNHEY and CDR2 as SVGAGI. This CDR3 is built from 13 residues. The CDR3 DNA is TGTGCCAGCAGGAGGACAGGGACCCACGAGCAGTACTTC. Its translation: CASRRTGTHEQYF.

The J gene is TRBJ1-2, the V gene TRBV6-4; D perhaps matches TRBD1 (5 bases). This CDR3 is built from 13 residues. CDR1 and CDR2 from the germline V gene are MRHNA and SNTAGT. With 3 bases removed from V and 3 bases from J, the gap between germline ends came to 8 bases. DNA of the CDR3: TGTGCCAGCAGTGAGTCGGGGGACTATGGCTACACCTTC. Its protein is CASSESGDYGYTF.

This rearrangement joins TRBV3-1 (or the pseudogene TRBV3-2) to TRBJ1-5, with D possibly being TRBD1 (5 bases). CDR1 is LGHDT, CDR2 YNNKEL, per germline (reference sequence). V lost 2 bases and J 4 bases, leaving 18 bases between the germline ends. This CDR3 has 17 residues. CDR3 DNA: TGTGCCAGCAGCCAAAGTGGGGGAGAACGGTCGAATCAGCCCCAGCATTTT. It codes for CASSQSGGERSNQPQHF.

This clone came up a few times. The chain uses TRBV7-9 and TRBJ2-1; TRBD1 agrees at 9 bases. The CDR3 is made up of 17 amino acids. The germline V gene encodes CDR1 SEHNR and CDR2 FQNEAQ (reference sequence). V trimming: 1 base; J trimming: 4 bases; junction bases outside the gene matches: 8. The DNA for the CDR3 is TGTGCCAGCAGCTTAGGGGGGCGGGACAGGGCATACAATGAGCAGTTCTTC. Its protein product is CASSLGGRDRAYNEQFF.

The CDR3, as DNA: TGTGCCAGCAGCCGCGACAGGGGGCCGGAAAAACTGTTTTTT. Protein: CASSRDRGPEKLFF. The rearrangement joins TRBV5-4 to TRBJ1-4; 10 bases line up with TRBD1. Trimming at V came to 4 bases and at J to 8 bases, leaving 5 bases not matched to a gene. The CDR3 runs 14 residues. The germline V gene encodes CDR1 SGHNT and CDR2 YYREEE (reference sequence).

The CDR3 DNA sequence: TGTGCCATCAGTGATCGGCGGGCGTCTAAGGACACTGAAGCTTTCTTT. This encodes CAISDRRASKDTEAFF. V usage is TRBV10-3 and J usage is TRBJ1-1; D unclear. Germline loops: CDR1 ENHRY, CDR2 SYGVKD. There are 16 residues in the CDR3. The V end lost 3 bases, the J end lost 3 bases, and 17 bases lay between the germline ends.